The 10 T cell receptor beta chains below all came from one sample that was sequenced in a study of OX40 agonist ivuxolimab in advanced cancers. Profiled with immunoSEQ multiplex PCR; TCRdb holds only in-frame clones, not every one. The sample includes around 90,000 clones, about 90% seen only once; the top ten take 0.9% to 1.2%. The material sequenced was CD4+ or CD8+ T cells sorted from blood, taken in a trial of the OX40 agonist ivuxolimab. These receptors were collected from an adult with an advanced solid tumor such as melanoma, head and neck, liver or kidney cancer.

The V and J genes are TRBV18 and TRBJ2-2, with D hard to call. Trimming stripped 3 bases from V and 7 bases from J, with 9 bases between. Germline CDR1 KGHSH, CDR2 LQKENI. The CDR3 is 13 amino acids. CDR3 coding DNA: TGTGCCAGCTCACCTCCCGGTGACGGGGAGCTGTTTTTT. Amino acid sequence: CASSPPGDGELFF.

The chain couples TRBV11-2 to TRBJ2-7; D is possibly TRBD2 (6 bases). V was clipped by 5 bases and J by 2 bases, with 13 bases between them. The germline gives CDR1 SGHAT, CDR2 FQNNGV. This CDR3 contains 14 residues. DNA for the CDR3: TGTGCCAGCAGCATCCTGGAGGGCCCCTACGAGCAGTACTTC. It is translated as CASSILEGPYEQYF.

The CDR3 DNA reads TGTGCCAGCAGTCAGACGACAGGACCAAACATTCAGTACTTC. Translating gives CASSQTTGPNIQYF. V usage is TRBV28 and J usage is TRBJ2-4; D might be TRBD1 (6 bases). The germline gives CDR1 MDHEN, CDR2 SYDVKM. Between the trimmed V and J ends, which lost 5 bases and 6 bases, there was a span of 14 bases. This CDR3 region has 14 residues.

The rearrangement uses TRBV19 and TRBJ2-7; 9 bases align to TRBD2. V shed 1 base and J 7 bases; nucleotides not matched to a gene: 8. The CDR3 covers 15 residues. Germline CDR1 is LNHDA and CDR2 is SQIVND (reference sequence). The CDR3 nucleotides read TGTGCCAGTAGTATAGCCGTGGCTAGCGGGGTTGAGCAGTACTTC. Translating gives CASSIAVASGVEQYF.

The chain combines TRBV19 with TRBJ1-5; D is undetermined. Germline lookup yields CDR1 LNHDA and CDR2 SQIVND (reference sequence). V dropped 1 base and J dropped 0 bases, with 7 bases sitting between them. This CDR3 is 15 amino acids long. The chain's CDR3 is CASSIVVNSNQPQHF. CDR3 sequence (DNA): TGTGCCAGTAGTATAGTAGTCAATAGCAATCAGCCCCAGCATTTT.

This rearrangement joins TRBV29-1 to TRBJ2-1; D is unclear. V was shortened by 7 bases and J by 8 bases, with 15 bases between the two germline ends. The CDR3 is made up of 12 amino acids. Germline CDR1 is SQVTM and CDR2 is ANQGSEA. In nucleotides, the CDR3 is TGCAGCGCCGCCGGGCCTACGGATGAGCAGTTCTTC. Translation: CSAAGPTDEQFF.

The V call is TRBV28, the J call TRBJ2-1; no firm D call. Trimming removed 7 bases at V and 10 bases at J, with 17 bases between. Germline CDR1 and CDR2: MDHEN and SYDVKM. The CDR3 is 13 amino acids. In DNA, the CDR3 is TGTGCCAGCAATCCCGCTGACCGGTCGGAGCAGTTCTTC. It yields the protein CASNPADRSEQFF.

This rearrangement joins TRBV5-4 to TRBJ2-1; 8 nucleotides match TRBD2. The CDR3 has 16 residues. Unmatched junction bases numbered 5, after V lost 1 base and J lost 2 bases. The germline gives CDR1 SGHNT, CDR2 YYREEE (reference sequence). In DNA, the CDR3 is TGTGCCAGCAGCTTGCGAGCGGGAGTGACCTACAATGAGCAGTTCTTC. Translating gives CASSLRAGVTYNEQFF. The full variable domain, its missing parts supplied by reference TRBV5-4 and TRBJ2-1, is ETGVTQSPTHLIKTRGQQVTLRCSSQSGHNTVSWYQQALGQGPQFIFQYYREEENGRGNFPPRFSGLQFPNYSSELNVNALELDDSALYLCASSLRAGVTYNEQFFGPGTRLTVL.

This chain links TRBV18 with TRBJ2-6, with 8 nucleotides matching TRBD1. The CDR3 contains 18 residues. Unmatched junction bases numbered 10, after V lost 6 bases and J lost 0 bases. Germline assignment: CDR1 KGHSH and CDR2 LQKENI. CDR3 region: CASSRGQGFISGANVLTF. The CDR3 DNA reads TGTGCCAGCTCCCGAGGACAGGGATTTATCTCTGGGGCCAACGTCCTGACTTTC. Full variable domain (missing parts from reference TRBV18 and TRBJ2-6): NAGVMQNPRHLVRRRGQEARLRCSPMKGHSHVYWYRQLPEEGLKFMVYLQKENIIDESGMPKERFSAEFPKEGPSILRIQQVVRGDSAAYFCASSRGQGFISGANVLTFGAGSRLTVL.

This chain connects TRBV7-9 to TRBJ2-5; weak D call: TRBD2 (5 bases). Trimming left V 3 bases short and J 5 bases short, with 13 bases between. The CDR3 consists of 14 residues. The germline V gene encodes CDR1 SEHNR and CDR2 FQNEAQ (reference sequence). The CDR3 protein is CASSFSGWEETQYF. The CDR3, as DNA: TGTGCCAGCAGCTTCTCCGGATGGGAGGAGACCCAGTACTTC.